Listed below are T cell receptor beta chains from one sample, sequenced in a study of beta chain features in type 1 diabetes. The protocol was immunoSEQ multiplex PCR, while the TCRdb copy is restricted to in-frame clones and leaves out a portion. There are 500,000 to 800,000 clones in the sample; around 12% occur only once, and more than 0.1% lies in the top ten. The sample taken for sequencing was naive CD4+ T cells from blood. These receptors came from a young man with type 1 diabetes. The CDR3 runs from the conserved cysteine through the conserved F or W. The D gene is left open where the match is weak. A row's size may be missing; if present it is once, few, many or a size class.

j_gene,d_gene,v_gene,abundance,CDR3nt,CDR3aa
TRBJ2-1,.,TRBV18,.,TGTGCCAGCTCACTCAGCCCGGGGACCTACAATGAGCAGTTCTTC,CASSLSPGTYNEQFF
TRBJ2-3,TRBD1,TRBV4-3,few,TGCGCCAGCAGCCAAGAGGAGACAGGGGGCAGCGCAGATACGCAGTATTTT,CASSQEETGGSADTQYF
TRBJ2-1,.,TRBV5-6,.,TGTGCCAGCAGCTTCGGGAGTCCGGGGATCAGAAAGTTCTTC,CASSFGSPGIRKFF
TRBJ2-3,TRBD2,TRBV5-4,.,TGTGCCAGCAGCTGGGCCGGGACTAGCGGCACAGATACGCAGTATTTT,CASSWAGTSGTDTQYF
TRBJ2-7,.,TRBV28,few,TGTGCCAGCAGTTTGGGTCAGTCCTACGAGCAGTACTTC,CASSLGQSYEQYF
TRBJ1-5,TRBD1,TRBV5-1,.,TGCGCCAGCAGCCCGGGACAGGGAGATCAGCCCCAGCATTTT,CASSPGQGDQPQHF
TRBJ1-1,.,TRBV5-1,few,TGCGCCAGCAGCTTAGACATGGGGAACACTGAAGCTTTCTTT,CASSLDMGNTEAFF
TRBJ2-5,.,TRBV10-3,few,TGTGCCATCAGTGACCCACGGACCTTCGGGGAGACCCAGTACTTC,CAISDPRTFGETQYF
TRBJ2-1,.,TRBV5-4,few,TGTGCCAGCAGCTCCCCTGCCAATGAGCAGTTCTTC,CASSSPANEQFF
TRBJ1-6,.,TRBV19,few,TGTGCCAGTAAGGGTTTCGATAATTCACCCCTCCACTTT,CASKGFDNSPLHF
TRBJ1-2,.,TRBV15,few,TGTGCCACCAGCAGATTGGCAGCTAACTATGGCTACACCTTC,CATSRLAANYGYTF
TRBJ2-7,.,TRBV7-9,few,TGTGCCAGCAGCCGATCTCTTGGACAGGCCACGACTAGAGAGCAGTACTTC,CASSRSLGQATTREQYF
TRBJ2-3,.,TRBV7-9,.,TGTGCCAGCAGCTTAGCTGATGAAACGCAGTATTTT,CASSLADETQYF
TRBJ1-1,.,TRBV14,.,TGTGCCAGCAGCCAGCAAAACACTGAAGCTTTCTTT,CASSQQNTEAFF
TRBJ2-1,.,TRBV6-6,few,TGTGCCAGCAGTTACTCGGTACAGAGTAATGAGCAGTTCTTC,CASSYSVQSNEQFF
TRBJ2-7,TRBD2,TRBV4-2,.,TGTGCCAGCAGCCCCCCCGGGACTAGCGGCTACGAGCAGTACTTC,CASSPPGTSGYEQYF
TRBJ2-1,TRBD1,TRBV28,.,TGTGCCAGCAGTTTATCGGGACAGGGAAAGGACAATGAGCAGTTCTTC,CASSLSGQGKDNEQFF
TRBJ1-2,.,TRBV27,few,TGTGCCAGCAGAACTCACCAGGATTCCTATGGCTACACCTTC,CASRTHQDSYGYTF
TRBJ2-7,.,TRBV30,.,TGTGCCTGGAGTATCCGACACTACGAGCAGTACTTC,CAWSIRHYEQYF
TRBJ1-3,.,TRBV4-3,few,TGCGCCAGCAGCCAAGATGAGGGTGGCGGAAACACCATATATTTT,CASSQDEGGGNTIYF
TRBJ2-7,TRBD1,TRBV29-1,.,TGCAGCGCCGGACAGGGGGACTACGAGCAGTACTTC,CSAGQGDYEQYF
TRBJ2-2,.,TRBV30,.,TGTGCCTCGAGCCTTAACCCTCCCGGGGAGCTGTTTTTT,CASSLNPPGELFF
TRBJ1-4,.,TRBV5-1,few,TGCGCCAGCAGCTTGGGGCTGGCTAATGAAAAACTGTTTTTT,CASSLGLANEKLFF
TRBJ1-2,TRBD1,TRBV19,few,TGTGCCAGTAGTATTATTTTGCGCAGGGGGTATGGCTACACCTTC,CASSIILRRGYGYTF